This T cell receptor (beta chain) was obtained from a study of PD-L1 blockade in urothelial cancer. Study overall: Counts from blood samples showed a median of roughly 150,000 T cells.

The CDR3 has 13 amino acids. V shed 5 bases and J shed 8 bases, with 13 bases lying between them. Germline V gene lookup returns CDR1 PRHDT and CDR2 FYEKMQ (reference sequence). The time point here: peripheral blood 6 weeks after treatment start. Patients were living with locally advanced or metastatic urothelial carcinoma. The study collected 1 to 8 samples per patient, pretreatment and on-treatment. This clone counts as medium-sized. TCRdb's copy holds only in-frame clones and misses some; the assay was immunoSEQ multiplex PCR. The sample holds roughly 100,000 clones, 83% seen once. The specimen comprised PBMCs, sampled around atezolizumab (anti-PD-L1) treatment. The V call is TRBV13, the J call TRBJ2-1, with D possibly being TRBD2 (6 bases). The receptor's source is a man between 65 and 80 years old with urothelial cancer. The CDR3 loop reads CASSPGTADEQFF. CDR3 bases: TGTGCCAGCAGCCCCGGGACTGCCGATGAGCAGTTCTTC.